The entry that follows covers one T cell receptor (beta chain) sequence. The antigen is unknown. The CDR3 runs to 12 residues. CDR1 is MNHEY and CDR2 is SVGAGI in the germline V gene. The junction had 2 bases not matched to a gene; V was cut back by 5 bases and J by 6 bases. This entry belongs to a study of graft-versus-host responses after intestinal transplantation. Study observations and caveats: Individuals who had graft-donor T cell macrochimerism had allografts that showed high graft-versus-host to host-versus-graft clonal ratios.

Repertoires were generated with immunoSEQ multiplex PCR, while TCRdb's copy carries only in-frame clones and drops some. The sample includes under 100,000 clones, 94% of them seen just once. The specimen comprised unstimulated CD4+ T cells sorted from spleen or lymph node cells, sampled before transplant. The chain uses TRBV6-5 and TRBJ2-7; 9 positions match TRBD1. The receptor was isolated from a human donor who was the organ donor for an intestinal transplant. The CDR3 is CASSEDRGEQYF. The CDR3 DNA reads TGTGCCAGCAGTGAGGACAGGGGCGAGCAGTACTTC.